This entry lists 12 T cell receptor beta chains sequenced from one sample in a study of blood T cell repertoires in COVID-19. Some clones are missing from TCRdb's copy, which holds only in-frame ones; the method was immunoSEQ multiplex PCR. The table shows about 250,000 clones, with roughly 90% occurring only once. Sample: PBMCs or T cells enriched from blood (not recorded which). The receptors derive from a woman aged 45-60 years who had recovered from COVID-19.

The rearrangement uses TRBV28 and TRBJ1-1; D might be TRBD1 (6 bases). V was shortened by 3 bases and J by 3 bases, with 14 bases between the two germline ends. CDR1 is MDHEN and CDR2 is SYDVKM in the germline V gene. This CDR3 spans 15 amino acids. The CDR3, as DNA: TGTGCCAGCAGTTTCTTGCAGGGGAGCCACACTGAAGCTTTCTTT. This encodes CASSFLQGSHTEAFF. Supplemented by reference TRBV28 and TRBJ1-1, the full variable domain reads DVKVTQSSRYLVKRTGEKVFLECVQDMDHENMFWYRQDPGLGLRLIYFSYDVKMKEKGDIPEGYSVSREKKERFSLILESASTNQTSMYLCASSFLQGSHTEAFFGQGTRLTVV.

V and J are TRBV4-3 and TRBJ1-5, with D maybe TRBD1 (5 bases). The CDR3 loop spans 15 amino acids. Germline V gene lookup returns CDR1 LGHNA and CDR2 YSLEER. The germline V and J ends were trimmed by 2 bases and 1 base, with 9 bases remaining between them. The CDR3: CASSQSGTSNQPQHF. The CDR3 bases are TGCGCCAGCAGCCAAAGCGGGACGAGCAATCAGCCCCAGCATTTT.

V and J are TRBV12-3 or TRBV12-4 and TRBJ1-1, with 7 bases that match TRBD1. V lost 3 bases to trimming and J lost 7 bases; unmatched junction nucleotides: 2. This CDR3 contains 12 residues. CDR3 nucleotide sequence: TGTGCCAGCAGTTTTGGGACAGATGAAGCTTTCTTT. This codes for CASSFGTDEAFF.

The chain joins TRBV5-4 to TRBJ2-3; 12 nucleotides match TRBD2. CDR1 is SGHNT, CDR2 YYREEE, per germline (reference sequence). The V gene end was trimmed by 6 bases and the J gene end by 4 bases; junction bases not matched to a gene: 6. The CDR3 length is 15 residues. The CDR3 region has the DNA TGTGCCAGCAACGGACTAGCGGGGACGTCAGATACGCAGTATTTT. Translated: CASNGLAGTSDTQYF.

The chain carries TRBV5-1 and TRBJ2-7; a possible D gene is TRBD1 (5 bases). Trimming stripped 0 bases from V and 4 bases from J, with 5 bases between. The CDR3 runs 12 residues. Germline-derived CDR1 and CDR2 are SGHRS and YFSETQ. CDR3 loop: CASSLEGYEQYF. The CDR3 coding sequence is TGCGCCAGCAGCTTGGAGGGGTACGAGCAGTACTTC.

This clone has just a few counts. This chain uses TRBV5-6 with TRBJ1-2; 10 bases line up with TRBD1. Germline CDR1 and CDR2: SGHDT and YYEEEE. The CDR3 spans 15 residues. J gave up 5 bases and V 3 bases, and 7 bases lay outside the gene matches. This CDR3 reads CASSSGQGIWYGYTF. The CDR3 DNA reads TGTGCCAGCAGCTCGGGACAGGGGATTTGGTATGGCTACACCTTC.

This chain connects TRBV5-1 to TRBJ2-6; 9 positions match TRBD2. The trim removed 2 bases at V and 0 bases at J, leaving 12 bases unmatched. The CDR3 is 20 amino acids. The germline CDR1 and CDR2 sequences are SGHRS and YFSETQ. CDR3 in amino acids: CASSFTSGYLLPSGANVLTF. The DNA of the CDR3 is TGCGCCAGCAGCTTCACTAGCGGGTACCTTTTGCCCTCTGGGGCCAACGTCCTGACTTTC.

This rearrangement joins TRBV30 to TRBJ2-1; perhaps TRBD1 as D (5 bases). The V end was cut by 6 bases, the J end by 8 bases, with 17 bases between. The CDR3 is made up of 13 amino acids. From germline, CDR1 is GTSNPN and CDR2 SVGIG (reference sequence). The CDR3 DNA reads as TGTGCCTGTACAGGTCTTTGGGTCGATGAGCAGTTCTTC. This encodes CACTGLWVDEQFF.

This clone was seen only once. The V call is TRBV11-2, the J call TRBJ2-7, with D perhaps TRBD2 (6 bases). Germline V gene data show CDR1 as SGHAT and CDR2 as FQNNGV. V lost 3 bases, J lost 3 bases, and 9 bases lay in between. This CDR3 has 13 amino acids. The CDR3 is CASSFGGLYEQYF. The CDR3 DNA is TGTGCCAGCAGCTTCGGGGGTCTCTACGAGCAGTACTTC.

The gene calls are TRBV7-2 and TRBJ2-1, with 13 bases fitting TRBD2. This CDR3 is 15 amino acids long. Germline V CDR1 and CDR2: SGHTA, FQGNSA. After removal of 5 bases from V and 5 bases from J, the junction contained 3 bases not matched to a gene. CDR3 DNA: TGTGCCAGCAGCCGGACTAGCGGGAGTAACAATGAGCAGTTCTTC. It yields the protein CASSRTSGSNNEQFF.

Regarding this clone: The sample has other DNA sequences that encode this CDR3 too. This chain links TRBV6-5 with TRBJ2-1, with unresolved D. The V gene's germline CDR1 is MNHEY and CDR2 SVGAGI. Deletions cut 0 bases from V and 7 bases from J, with 4 bases between. CDR3 length: 12 amino acids. The CDR3 DNA reads TGTGCCAGCAGTTACTCCCTGAATGAGCAGTTCTTC. Translating gives CASSYSLNEQFF.

This clone is a singleton in its sample. The V call is TRBV29-1, the J call TRBJ2-7; 10 bases fit TRBD2. Germline V gene lookup returns CDR1 SQVTM and CDR2 ANQGSEA. The CDR3 extends over 13 amino acids. J lost 1 base, V lost 7 bases, and 4 bases had no gene match. The CDR3 nucleotides are TGCAGCGATCCGGGACTAGCGTCCTACGAGCAGTACTTC. Translation gives CSDPGLASYEQYF.